Included here is one TCR beta chain sequence, with context. Its matching antigen is unknown. The CDR3 is 14 residues long. Germline assignment: CDR1 MNHEY and CDR2 SVGAGI. The V and J ends lost 7 bases and 10 bases, in that order; junction bases with no gene match: 11. Data came from immunoSEQ multiplex PCR; TCRdb stores just in-frame clones and leaves some out. There are about 120,000 clones in the sample; just under 95% occur only once, and over 0.1% lies in the top ten. These data belong to a study of graft-versus-host responses after intestinal transplantation. Study overall: Tacrolimus plus steroids were given to all recipients for about 3 years, preceded by anti-thymocyte globulin induction. Study findings and constraints: Patients who carried graft-donor T cell macrochimerism also had high graft-versus-host to host-versus-graft clonal ratios in their allografts.

This receptor was obtained from a human donor who received an intestinal transplant. V gene TRBV6-5 combines with J gene TRBJ2-1; 9 bases map to TRBD1. The sample in question was unstimulated CD4+ T cells sorted from spleen or lymph node cells, obtained before intestinal transplant. For the CDR3, the DNA is TGTGCCAGCATTGAAAACAGGGGGCGTAGGGAGCAGTTCTTC. Amino acid sequence: CASIENRGRREQFF.